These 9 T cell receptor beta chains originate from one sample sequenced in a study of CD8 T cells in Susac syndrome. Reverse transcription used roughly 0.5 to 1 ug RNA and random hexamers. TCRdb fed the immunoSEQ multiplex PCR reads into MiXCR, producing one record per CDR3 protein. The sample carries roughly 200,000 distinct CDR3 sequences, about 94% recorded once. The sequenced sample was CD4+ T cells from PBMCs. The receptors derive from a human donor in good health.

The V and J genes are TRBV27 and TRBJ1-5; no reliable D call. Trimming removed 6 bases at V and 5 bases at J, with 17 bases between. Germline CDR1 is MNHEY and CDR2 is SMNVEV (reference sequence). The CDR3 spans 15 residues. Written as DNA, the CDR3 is TGTGCCAGCAGCCTACCCCCGGGGTCGCATCAGCCCCAGCATTTT. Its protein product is CASSLPPGSHQPQHF.

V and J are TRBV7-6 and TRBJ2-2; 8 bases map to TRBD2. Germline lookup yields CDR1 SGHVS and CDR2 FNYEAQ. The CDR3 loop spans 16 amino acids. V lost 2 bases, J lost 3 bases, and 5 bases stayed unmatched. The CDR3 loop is CASSLQAGVHTGELFF. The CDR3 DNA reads TGTGCCAGCAGCTTACAAGCGGGGGTCCACACCGGGGAGCTGTTTTTT.

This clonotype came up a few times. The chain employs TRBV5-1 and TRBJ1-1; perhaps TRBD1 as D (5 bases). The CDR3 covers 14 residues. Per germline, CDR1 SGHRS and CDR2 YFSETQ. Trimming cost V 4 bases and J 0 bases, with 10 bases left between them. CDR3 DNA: TGCGCCAGCAGCGGCCGCAGGGTGAACACTGAAGCTTTCTTT. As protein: CASSGRRVNTEAFF.

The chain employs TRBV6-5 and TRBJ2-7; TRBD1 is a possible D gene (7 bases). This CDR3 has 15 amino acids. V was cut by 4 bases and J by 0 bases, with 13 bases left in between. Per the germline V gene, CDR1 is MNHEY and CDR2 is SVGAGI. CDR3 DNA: TGTGCCAGCAGTTCCCAGGGGGGATACTCCTACGAGCAGTACTTC. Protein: CASSSQGGYSYEQYF.

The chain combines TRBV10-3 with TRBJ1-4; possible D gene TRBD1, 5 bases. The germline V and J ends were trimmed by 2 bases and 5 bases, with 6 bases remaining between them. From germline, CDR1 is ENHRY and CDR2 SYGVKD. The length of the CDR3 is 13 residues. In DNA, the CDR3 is TGTGCCATCAGTGAGGCAGGGAATGAAAAACTGTTTTTT. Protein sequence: CAISEAGNEKLFF.

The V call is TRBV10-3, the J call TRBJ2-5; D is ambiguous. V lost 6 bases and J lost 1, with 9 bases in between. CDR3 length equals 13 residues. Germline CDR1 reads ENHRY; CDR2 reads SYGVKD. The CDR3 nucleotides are TGTGCCATCAGGGGAAGGGTCCAAGAGACCCAGTACTTC. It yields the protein CAIRGRVQETQYF.

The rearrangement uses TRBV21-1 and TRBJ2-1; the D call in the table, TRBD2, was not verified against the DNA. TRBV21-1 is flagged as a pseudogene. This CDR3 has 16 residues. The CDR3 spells CASSKASSGGVNEQFF. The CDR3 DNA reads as TGTGCCAGCAGCAAAGCCTCCAGCGGAGGTGTCAATGAGCAGTTCTTC.

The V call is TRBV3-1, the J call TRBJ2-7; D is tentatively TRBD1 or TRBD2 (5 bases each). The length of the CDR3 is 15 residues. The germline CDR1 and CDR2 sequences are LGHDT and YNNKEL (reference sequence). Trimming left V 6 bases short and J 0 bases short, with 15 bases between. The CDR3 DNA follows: TGTGCCAGCAGTCCCATGGGGGTCAGCTCCTACGAGCAGTACTTC. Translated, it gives CASSPMGVSSYEQYF.

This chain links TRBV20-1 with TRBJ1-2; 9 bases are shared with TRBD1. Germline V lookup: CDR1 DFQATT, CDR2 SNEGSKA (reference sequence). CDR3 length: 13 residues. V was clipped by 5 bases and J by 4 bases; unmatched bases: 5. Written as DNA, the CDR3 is TGCAGTGCTCAGACAGGGGGAGGCTATGGCTACACCTTC. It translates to CSAQTGGGYGYTF.